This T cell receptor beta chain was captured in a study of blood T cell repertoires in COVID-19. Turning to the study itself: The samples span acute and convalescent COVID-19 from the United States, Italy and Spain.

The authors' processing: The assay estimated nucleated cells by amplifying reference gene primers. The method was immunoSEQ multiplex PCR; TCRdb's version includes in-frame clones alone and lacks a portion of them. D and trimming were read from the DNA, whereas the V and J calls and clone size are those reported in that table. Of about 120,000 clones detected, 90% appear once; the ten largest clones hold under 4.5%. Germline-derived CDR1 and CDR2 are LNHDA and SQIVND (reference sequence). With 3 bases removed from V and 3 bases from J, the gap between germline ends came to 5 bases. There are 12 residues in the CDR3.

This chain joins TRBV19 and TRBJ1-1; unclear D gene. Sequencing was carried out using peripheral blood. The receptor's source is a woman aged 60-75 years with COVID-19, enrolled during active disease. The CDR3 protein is CASSMAYTEAFF. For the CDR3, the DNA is TGTGCCAGTAGTATGGCCTACACTGAAGCTTTCTTT.